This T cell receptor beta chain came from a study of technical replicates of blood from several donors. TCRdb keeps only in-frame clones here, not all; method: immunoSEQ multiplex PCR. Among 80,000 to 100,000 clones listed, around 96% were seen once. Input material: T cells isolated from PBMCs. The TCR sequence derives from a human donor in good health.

CDR3 nucleotide sequence: TGTGCCAGCAGCGGCAACCAGGGTAACACTGAAGCTTTCTTT. This codes for CASSGNQGNTEAFF. The J gene is TRBJ1-1, the V gene TRBV9; a possible D gene is TRBD1 (5 bases). The V end lost 3 bases, the J end lost 2 bases, and 11 bases lay between the germline ends. Germline loops: CDR1 SGDLS, CDR2 YYNGEE. The CDR3 runs to 14 residues. Full variable domain (missing parts from reference TRBV9 and TRBJ1-1): DSGVTQTPKHLITATGQRVTLRCSPRSGDLSVYWYQQSLDQGLQFLIQYYNGEERAKGNILERFSAQQFPDLHSELNLSSLELGDSALYFCASSGNQGNTEAFFGQGTRLTVV.